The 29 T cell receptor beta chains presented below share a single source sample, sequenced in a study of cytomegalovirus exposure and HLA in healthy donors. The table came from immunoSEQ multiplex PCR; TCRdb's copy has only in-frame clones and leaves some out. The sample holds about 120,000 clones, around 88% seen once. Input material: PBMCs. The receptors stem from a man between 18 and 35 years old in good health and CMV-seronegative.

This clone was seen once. Here the CDR3 DNA reads TGCGCCAGCAGCTTGGCCGGCAGGGGGCGGAACACTGAAGCTTTCTTT. It encodes CASSLAGRGRNTEAFF. This sequence joins TRBV5-1 and TRBJ1-1; TRBD1 matches 8 bases. Germline-derived CDR1 and CDR2 are SGHRS and YFSETQ. This CDR3 is 16 amino acids long. Trimming removed 0 bases from V and 1 base from J; junction bases left unmatched: 5.

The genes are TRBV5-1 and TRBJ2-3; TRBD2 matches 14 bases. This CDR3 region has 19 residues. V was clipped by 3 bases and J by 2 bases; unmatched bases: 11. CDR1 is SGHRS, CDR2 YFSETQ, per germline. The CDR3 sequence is CASSWGTSGRTQFTDTQYF. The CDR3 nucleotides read TGCGCCAGCAGCTGGGGGACTAGCGGGAGAACCCAATTCACAGATACGCAGTATTTT.

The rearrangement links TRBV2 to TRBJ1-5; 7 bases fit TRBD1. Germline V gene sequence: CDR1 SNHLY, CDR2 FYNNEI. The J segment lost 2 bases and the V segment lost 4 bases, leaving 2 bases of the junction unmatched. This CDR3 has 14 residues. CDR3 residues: CASSGTGGNQPQHF. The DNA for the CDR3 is TGTGCCAGCAGTGGTACAGGGGGCAATCAGCCCCAGCATTTT.

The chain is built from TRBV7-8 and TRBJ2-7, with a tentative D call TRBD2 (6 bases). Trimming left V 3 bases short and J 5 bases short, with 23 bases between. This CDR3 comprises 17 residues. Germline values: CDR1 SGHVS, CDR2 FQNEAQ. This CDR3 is CASSFSMEAGNIDEQYF. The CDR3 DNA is TGTGCCAGCAGCTTCTCTATGGAGGCGGGGAATATCGACGAGCAGTACTTC.

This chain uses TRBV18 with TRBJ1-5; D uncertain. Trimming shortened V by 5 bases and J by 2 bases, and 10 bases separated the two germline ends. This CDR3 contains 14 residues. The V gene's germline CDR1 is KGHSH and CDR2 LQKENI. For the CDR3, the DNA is TGTGCCAGCTCAACACGGCAAGGCAATCAGCCCCAGCATTTT. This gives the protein CASSTRQGNQPQHF.

CDR3 nucleotides: TGCGCCAGCAGCCTATGGGACAGGGACTATGGCTACACCTTC. It codes for CASSLWDRDYGYTF. The chain couples TRBV5-1 to TRBJ1-2, with 9 bases lining up with TRBD1. From germline, CDR1 is SGHRS and CDR2 YFSETQ. The CDR3 loop spans 14 amino acids. The junction had 4 bases not matched to a gene; V was cut back by 4 bases and J by 3 bases.

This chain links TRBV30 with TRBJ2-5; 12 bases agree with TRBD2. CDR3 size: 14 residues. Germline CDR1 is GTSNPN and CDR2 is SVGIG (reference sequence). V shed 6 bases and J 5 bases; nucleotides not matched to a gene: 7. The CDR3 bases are TGTGCCTGCACCCTAGCGGGGGGGCGTGAGACCCAGTACTTC. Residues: CACTLAGGRETQYF. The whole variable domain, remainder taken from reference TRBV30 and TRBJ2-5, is SQTIHQWPATLVQPVGSPLSLECTVEGTSNPNLYWYRQAAGRGLQLLFYSVGIGQISSEVPQNLSASRPQDRQFILSSKKLLLSDSGFYLCACTLAGGRETQYFGPGTRLLVL.

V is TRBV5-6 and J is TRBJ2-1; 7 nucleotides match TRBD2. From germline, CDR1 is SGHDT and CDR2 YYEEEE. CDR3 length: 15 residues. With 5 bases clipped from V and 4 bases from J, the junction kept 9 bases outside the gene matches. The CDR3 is CASRKWTSRYNEQFF. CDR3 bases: TGTGCCAGCAGAAAATGGACTAGTAGGTACAATGAGCAGTTCTTC.

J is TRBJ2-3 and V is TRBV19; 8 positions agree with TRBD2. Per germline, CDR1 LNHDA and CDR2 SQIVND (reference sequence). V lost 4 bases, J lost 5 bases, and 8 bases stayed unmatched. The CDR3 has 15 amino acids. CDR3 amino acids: CASSRTGGARDTQYF. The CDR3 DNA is TGTGCCAGTAGTAGGACCGGGGGGGCCCGAGATACGCAGTATTTT.

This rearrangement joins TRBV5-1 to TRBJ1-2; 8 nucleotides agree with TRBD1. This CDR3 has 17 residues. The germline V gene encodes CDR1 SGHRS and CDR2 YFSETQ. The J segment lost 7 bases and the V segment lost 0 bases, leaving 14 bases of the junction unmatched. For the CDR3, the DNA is TGCGCCAGCAGCTTGGGCGAACAGGGGGAAAAGAGATCTGGCTACACCTTC. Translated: CASSLGEQGEKRSGYTF.

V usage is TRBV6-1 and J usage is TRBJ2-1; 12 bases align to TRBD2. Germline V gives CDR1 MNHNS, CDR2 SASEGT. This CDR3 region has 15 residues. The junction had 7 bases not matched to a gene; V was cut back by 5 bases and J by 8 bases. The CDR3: CASSKSSGRADEQFF. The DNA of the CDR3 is TGTGCCAGCAGTAAATCTAGCGGGAGGGCCGATGAGCAGTTCTTC.

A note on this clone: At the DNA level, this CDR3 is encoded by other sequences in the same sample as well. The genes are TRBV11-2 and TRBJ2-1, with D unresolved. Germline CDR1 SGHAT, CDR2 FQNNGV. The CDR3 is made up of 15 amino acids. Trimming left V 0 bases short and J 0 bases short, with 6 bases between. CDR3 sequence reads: CASSLERSSYNEQFF. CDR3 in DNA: TGTGCCAGCAGCTTAGAACGGAGCTCCTACAATGAGCAGTTCTTC.

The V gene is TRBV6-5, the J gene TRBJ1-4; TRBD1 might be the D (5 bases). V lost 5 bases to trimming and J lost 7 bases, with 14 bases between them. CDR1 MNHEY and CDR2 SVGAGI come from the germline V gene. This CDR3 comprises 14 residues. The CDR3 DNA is TGTGCCAGCAGTGCAGGGTGGGGGGGTGAAAAACTGTTTTTT. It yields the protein CASSAGWGGEKLFF.

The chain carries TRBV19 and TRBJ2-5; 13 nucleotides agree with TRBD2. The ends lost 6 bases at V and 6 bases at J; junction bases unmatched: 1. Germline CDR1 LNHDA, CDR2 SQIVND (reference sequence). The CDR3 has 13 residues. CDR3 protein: CASRGTSGKTQYF. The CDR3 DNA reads TGTGCCAGTAGAGGGACTAGCGGGAAGACCCAGTACTTC.

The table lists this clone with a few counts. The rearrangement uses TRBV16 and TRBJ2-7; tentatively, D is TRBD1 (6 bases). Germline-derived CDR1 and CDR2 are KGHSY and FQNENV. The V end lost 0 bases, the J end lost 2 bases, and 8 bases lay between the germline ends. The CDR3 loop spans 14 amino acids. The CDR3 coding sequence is TGTGCCAGCAGCCAATCACGGACAGCCTACGAGCAGTACTTC. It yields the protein CASSQSRTAYEQYF.

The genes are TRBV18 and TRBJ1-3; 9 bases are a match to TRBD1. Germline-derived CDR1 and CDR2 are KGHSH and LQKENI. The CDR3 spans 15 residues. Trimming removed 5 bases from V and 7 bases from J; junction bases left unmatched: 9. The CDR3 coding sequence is TGTGCCAGCTCAGCAGGGACAGGGAGTTGGAACACCATATATTTT. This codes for CASSAGTGSWNTIYF.

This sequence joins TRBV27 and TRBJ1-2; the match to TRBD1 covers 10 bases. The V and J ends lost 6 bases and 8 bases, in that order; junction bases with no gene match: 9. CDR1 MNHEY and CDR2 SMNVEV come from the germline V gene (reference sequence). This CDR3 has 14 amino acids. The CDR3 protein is CASSLRTGGWGYTF. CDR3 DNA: TGTGCCAGCAGCCTACGGACAGGGGGTTGGGGCTACACCTTC.

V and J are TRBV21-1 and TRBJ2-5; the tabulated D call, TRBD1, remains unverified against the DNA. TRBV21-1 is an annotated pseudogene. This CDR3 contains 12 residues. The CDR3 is CASRHRQETQYF. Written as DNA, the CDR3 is TGTGCCAGCAGACATCGTCAAGAGACCCAGTACTTC.

The CDR3 bases are TGTGCCAGCAGTTTACGGCGGGAGAGAGTCTACGAGCAGTACTTC. It codes for CASSLRRERVYEQYF. The V call is TRBV27, the J call TRBJ2-7; TRBD2 aligns across 7 bases. CDR1 MNHEY and CDR2 SMNVEV come from the germline V gene (reference sequence). The CDR3 loop spans 15 amino acids. The ends lost 2 bases at V and 3 bases at J; junction bases unmatched: 7.

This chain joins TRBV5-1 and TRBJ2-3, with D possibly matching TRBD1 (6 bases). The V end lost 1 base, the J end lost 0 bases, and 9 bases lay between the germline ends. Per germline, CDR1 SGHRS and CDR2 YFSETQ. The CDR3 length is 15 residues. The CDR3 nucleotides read TGCGCCAGCAGCTTGACAGGGCCTAGCACAGATACGCAGTATTTT. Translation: CASSLTGPSTDTQYF.

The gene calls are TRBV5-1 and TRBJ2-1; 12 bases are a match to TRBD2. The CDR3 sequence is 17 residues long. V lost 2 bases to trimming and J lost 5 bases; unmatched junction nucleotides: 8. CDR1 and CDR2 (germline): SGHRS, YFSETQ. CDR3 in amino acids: CASSLVLAGGNHNEQFF. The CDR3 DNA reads TGCGCCAGCAGCTTAGTCCTAGCGGGAGGGAACCACAATGAGCAGTTCTTC. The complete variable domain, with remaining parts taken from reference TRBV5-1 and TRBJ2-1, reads KAGVTQTPRYLIKTRGQQVTLSCSPISGHRSVSWYQQTPGQGLQFLFEYFSETQRNKGNFPGRFSGRQFSNSRSEMNVSTLELGDSALYLCASSLVLAGGNHNEQFFGPGTRLTVL.

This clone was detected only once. CDR3 nucleotides: TGTGCCAGCAGTTTCAGCGGTGAGCAGTACTTC. This sequence encodes CASSFSGEQYF. This chain connects TRBV6-5 to TRBJ2-7, with D perhaps TRBD2 (5 bases). Trimming removed 4 bases from V and 7 bases from J, with 8 bases in between. Looked up from germline, CDR1 is MNHEY and CDR2 is SVGAGI. This CDR3 comprises 11 residues.

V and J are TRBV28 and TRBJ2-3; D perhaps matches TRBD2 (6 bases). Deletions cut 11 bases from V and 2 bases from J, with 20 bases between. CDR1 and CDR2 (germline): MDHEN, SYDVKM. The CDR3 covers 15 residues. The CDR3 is CAARGVEGLTDTQYF. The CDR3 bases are TGTGCCGCCCGAGGCGTGGAGGGCCTCACAGATACGCAGTATTTT.

The CDR3 DNA reads TGCGCCAGCAGTGAGTCAGGACTTAATGAGCAGTTCTTC. It is translated as CASSESGLNEQFF. This chain links TRBV10-2 with TRBJ2-1; a weak D match, TRBD2 (5 bases). V dropped 0 bases and J dropped 7 bases, with 7 bases sitting between them. In germline, CDR1 is WSHSY, CDR2 SAAADI. This CDR3 comprises 13 residues.

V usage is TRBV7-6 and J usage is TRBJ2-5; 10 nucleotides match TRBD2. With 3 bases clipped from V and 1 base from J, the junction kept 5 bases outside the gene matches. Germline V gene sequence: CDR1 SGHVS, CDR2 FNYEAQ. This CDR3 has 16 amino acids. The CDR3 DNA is TGTGCCAGCAGCTTTGATAGCGGGGGGTTCCAAGAGACCCAGTACTTC. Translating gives CASSFDSGGFQETQYF.

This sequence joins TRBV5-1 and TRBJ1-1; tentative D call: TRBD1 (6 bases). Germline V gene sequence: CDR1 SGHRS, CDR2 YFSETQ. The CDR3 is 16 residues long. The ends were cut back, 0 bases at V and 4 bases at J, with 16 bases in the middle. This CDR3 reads CASSLALGRGGTEAFF. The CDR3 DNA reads TGCGCCAGCAGCTTGGCCCTGGGGCGAGGGGGCACTGAAGCTTTCTTT.

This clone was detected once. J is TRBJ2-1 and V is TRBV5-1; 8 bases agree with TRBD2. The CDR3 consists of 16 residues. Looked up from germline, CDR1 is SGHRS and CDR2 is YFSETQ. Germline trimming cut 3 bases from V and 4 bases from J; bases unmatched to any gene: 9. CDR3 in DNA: TGCGCCAGCAGCTCCGGCGGGGGGAGATCGTACAATGAGCAGTTCTTC. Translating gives CASSSGGGRSYNEQFF.

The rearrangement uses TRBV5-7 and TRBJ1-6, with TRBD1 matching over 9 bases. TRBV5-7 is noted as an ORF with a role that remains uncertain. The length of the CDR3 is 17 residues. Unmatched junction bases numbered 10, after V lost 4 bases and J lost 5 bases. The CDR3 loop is CASSKQGANQNNSPLHF. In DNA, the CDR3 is TGTGCCAGCAGCAAACAGGGGGCTAATCAAAATAATTCACCCCTCCACTTT.

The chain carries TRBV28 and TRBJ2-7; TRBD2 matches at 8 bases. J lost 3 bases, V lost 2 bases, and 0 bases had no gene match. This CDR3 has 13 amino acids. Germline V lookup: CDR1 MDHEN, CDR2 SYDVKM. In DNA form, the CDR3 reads TGTGCCAGCAGTTTAACTAGCGGCTACGAGCAGTACTTC. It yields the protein CASSLTSGYEQYF.